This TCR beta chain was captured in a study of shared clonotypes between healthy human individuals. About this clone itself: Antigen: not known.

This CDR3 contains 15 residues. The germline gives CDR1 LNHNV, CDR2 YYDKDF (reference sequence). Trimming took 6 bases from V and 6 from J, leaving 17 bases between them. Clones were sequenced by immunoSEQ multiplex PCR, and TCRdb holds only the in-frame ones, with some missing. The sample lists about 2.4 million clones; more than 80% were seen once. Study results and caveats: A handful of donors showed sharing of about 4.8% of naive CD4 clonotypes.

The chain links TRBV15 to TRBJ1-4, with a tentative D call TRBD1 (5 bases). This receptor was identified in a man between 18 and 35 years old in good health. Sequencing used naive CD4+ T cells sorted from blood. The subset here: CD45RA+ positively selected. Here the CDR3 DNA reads TGTGCCACCAGAGCCAGGGTAACCTCGGATGAAAAACTGTTTTTT. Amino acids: CATRARVTSDEKLFF.